The 21 T cell receptor beta chains listed next were all sequenced from one sample in a study of blood T cell repertoires in COVID-19 (dated by TCRdb to the early 2020s). The library was generated by the immunoSEQ multiplex PCR assay. Held by TCRdb, this immuneACCESS table contains in-frame sequences only and omits some clones. Under half of the omission traces to an unresolved V gene where checked; the cause of the rest is unknown. The sample table lists approximately 97,000 clones, roughly 92% of them with a count of one. 1.5% to 2% of the sample goes to the ten largest clones. Specimen: peripheral blood. The receptors derive from a woman in her forties or fifties with COVID-19, enrolled during active disease.

The J gene is TRBJ2-1, the V gene TRBV5-4; TRBD2 agrees at 11 bases. This CDR3 region has 13 residues. Germline V CDR1 and CDR2: SGHNT, YYREEE (reference sequence). V trimming: 4 bases; J trimming: 7 bases; junction bases outside the gene matches: 1. The CDR3 bases are TGTGCCAGCAGCCTAGCGGGGGGAAATGAGCAGTTCTTC. It encodes CASSLAGGNEQFF.

This clone was observed once. This chain links TRBV7-9 with TRBJ1-4; D remains ambiguous. This CDR3 is built from 16 residues. V lost 2 bases and J lost 0, with 10 bases in between. Germline CDR1 SEHNR, CDR2 FQNEAQ (reference sequence). The CDR3 region has the DNA TGTGCCAGCAGCTTAAACCCCACGGCAACTAATGAAAAACTGTTTTTT. Amino acid sequence: CASSLNPTATNEKLFF.

V usage is TRBV11-2 and J usage is TRBJ2-4; D call uncertain. The ends were cut back, 5 bases at V and 9 bases at J, with 8 bases in the middle. This CDR3 region has 11 residues. Germline V gives CDR1 SGHAT, CDR2 FQNNGV. The CDR3 here is CASSPLGIQYF. The CDR3 bases are TGTGCCAGCAGCCCCCTCGGCATTCAGTACTTC.

V is TRBV19 and J is TRBJ2-2, with D tentatively TRBD2 (5 bases). V shed 6 bases and J shed 7 bases, with 18 bases lying between them. This CDR3 has 15 residues. Germline loops: CDR1 LNHDA, CDR2 SQIVND (reference sequence). The CDR3 is CASRTSRGTIGELFF. CDR3 coding DNA: TGTGCCAGTAGGACCTCCCGGGGTACTATCGGGGAGCTGTTTTTT.

V and J are TRBV9 and TRBJ2-3, with a weak D call TRBD2 (6 bases). Germline loops: CDR1 SGDLS, CDR2 YYNGEE. V lost 1 base and J 9 bases, leaving 12 bases between the germline ends. There are 13 residues in the CDR3. The CDR3, as DNA: TGTGCCAGCAGCGTATCCGAGGCGGGGACGCAGTATTTT. It yields the protein CASSVSEAGTQYF.

CDR3 in amino acids: CASRLVSGLSRIYYEQFF. The CDR3 coding sequence is TGCGCCAGCAGATTAGTTTCGGGACTATCTAGGATATATTATGAGCAGTTCTTC. The rearrangement joins TRBV5-1 to TRBJ2-1; 7 positions match TRBD2. The V and J ends lost 5 bases and 8 bases, in that order; junction bases with no gene match: 22. Germline loops: CDR1 SGHRS, CDR2 YFSETQ. The CDR3 is 18 amino acids.

Here the CDR3 reads CASSRGSGGQYNEQFF. In DNA, the CDR3 is TGTGCCAGCAGCCGGGGGAGCGGGGGACAATACAATGAGCAGTTCTTC. The chain is built from TRBV7-9 and TRBJ2-1; 8 bases line up with TRBD2. V dropped 5 bases and J dropped 4; count of bases not matched to a gene: 10. The length of the CDR3 is 16 residues. CDR1 and CDR2 (germline): SEHNR, FQNEAQ (reference sequence).

This clone was observed a handful of times. The rearrangement links TRBV7-9 to TRBJ1-2; tentatively, D is TRBD1 (6 bases). The CDR3 extends over 14 amino acids. Germline CDR1 SEHNR, CDR2 FQNEAQ (reference sequence). Trimming pared 4 bases from V and 8 bases from J, leaving 17 bases between. The CDR3 region is CASSSIDYRVGYTF. Written as DNA, the CDR3 is TGTGCCAGCAGCTCGATCGACTACAGGGTAGGCTACACCTTC.

This clone appeared a single time. The J gene is TRBJ1-2, the V gene TRBV10-2, with 10 bases that match TRBD1. Germline V gene lookup returns CDR1 WSHSY and CDR2 SAAADI. Trimming cost V 7 bases and J 3 bases; bases outside gene matches: 14. CDR3 length equals 17 residues. CDR3 sequence reads: CASIPTGTGDSYYGYTF. Written as DNA, the CDR3 is TGCGCCAGCATTCCCACCGGGACAGGGGATAGCTACTATGGCTACACCTTC.

The chain carries TRBV11-3 and TRBJ2-5; perhaps TRBD2 as D (5 bases). Trimming left V 5 bases short and J 5 bases short, with 12 bases between. In germline, CDR1 is SGHNT, CDR2 YENEEA. The CDR3 sequence is 13 residues long. The CDR3 coding sequence is TGTGCCAGCAGCCCCGGGGATAAGGAGACCCAGTACTTC. It is translated as CASSPGDKETQYF.

This clone is a singleton in its sample. The rearrangement uses TRBV28 and TRBJ2-7; 9 bases agree with TRBD1. The J segment lost 5 bases and the V segment lost 5 bases, leaving 10 bases of the junction unmatched. This CDR3 comprises 15 residues. Germline CDR1 MDHEN, CDR2 SYDVKM. CDR3 loop: CASSGTGTGYHEQYV. CDR3 nucleotide sequence: TGTGCCAGCAGTGGAACCGGGACAGGGTACCACGAGCAGTACGTC.

The gene calls are TRBV11-2 and TRBJ2-5, with D maybe TRBD2 (6 bases). V lost 5 bases, J lost 2 bases, and 12 bases lay in between. The CDR3 sequence is 14 residues long. Germline V CDR1 and CDR2: SGHAT, FQNNGV. This CDR3 is CASSTKTSQETQYF. The CDR3 DNA reads TGTGCCAGCAGCACCAAGACTAGTCAAGAGACCCAGTACTTC.

The chain carries TRBV4-1 and TRBJ1-2; D is ambiguous. V gave up 1 base and J gave up 0 bases, with 18 bases separating them. The germline V gene encodes CDR1 MGHRA and CDR2 YSYEKL. The CDR3 sequence is 18 residues long. DNA of the CDR3: TGCGCCAGCAGCCAAGTTCCGGATTCAGGCGCAGCTAACTATGGCTACACCTTC. Its protein product is CASSQVPDSGAANYGYTF.

The V and J genes are TRBV19 and TRBJ1-5; D gene unclear. This CDR3 region has 16 residues. Germline lookup yields CDR1 LNHDA and CDR2 SQIVND (reference sequence). Trimming shortened V by 3 bases and J by 1 base, and 13 bases separated the two germline ends. The CDR3 sequence: CASSISRSPSNQPQHF. CDR3 sequence (DNA): TGTGCCAGTAGTATTTCCAGGTCTCCGAGCAATCAGCCCCAGCATTTT.

V usage is TRBV3-1 (or the pseudogene TRBV3-2) and J usage is TRBJ2-3; tentatively, D is TRBD1 (6 bases). Trimming cost V 5 bases and J 6 bases, with 15 bases left between them. The CDR3 extends over 14 amino acids. Germline lookup yields CDR1 LGHDT and CDR2 YNNKEL (reference sequence). This CDR3 reads CASSSGQPPDTQYF. CDR3 DNA sequence: TGTGCCAGCAGCTCCGGACAGCCCCCCGATACGCAGTATTTT.

The V call is TRBV21-1, the J call TRBJ1-2. TRBV21-1 is classified as a pseudogene. The CDR3 is made up of 16 amino acids. The CDR3 DNA is TGTGCCAGCAGCAAATCAAAGATTAGAGCTAACTATGGCTACACCTTC. It encodes CASSKSKIRANYGYTF.

V and J are TRBV11-2 and TRBJ1-1, with D possibly TRBD1 on 6 matching bases. Germline CDR1 SGHAT, CDR2 FQNNGV. Deletions cut 2 bases from V and 10 bases from J, with 14 bases between. The CDR3 runs to 13 residues. The CDR3 coding sequence is TGTGCCAGCAGCTTAATACAGGGTTCTGGAGCTTTCTTT. Amino acid sequence: CASSLIQGSGAFF. Filled out from reference TRBV11-2 and TRBJ1-1, the complete variable domain reads EAGVAQSPRYKIIEKRQSVAFWCNPISGHATLYWYQQILGQGPKLLIQFQNNGVVDDSQLPKDRFSAERLKGVDSTLKIQPAKLEDSAVYLCASSLIQGSGAFFGQGTRLTVV.

The genes are TRBV4-1 and TRBJ1-2; TRBD1 matches at 7 bases. CDR3 size: 13 residues. CDR1 and CDR2 from the germline V gene are MGHRA and YSYEKL. V trimming: 0 bases; J trimming: 13 bases; junction bases outside the gene matches: 8. The CDR3 sequence: CASSQERGQSSTF. As DNA, the CDR3 is TGCGCCAGCAGCCAAGAAAGGGGACAGTCCAGCACCTTC.

The rearrangement joins TRBV13 to TRBJ1-5, with 9 bases identical to TRBD1. The CDR3 is 14 amino acids. Losses at the gene ends were 2 bases for V and 5 bases for J; bases not matched to a gene: 1. Germline CDR1 and CDR2: PRHDT and FYEKMQ (reference sequence). Here the CDR3 reads CASSLRQGDQPQHF. The CDR3 bases are TGTGCCAGCAGCTTACGACAGGGGGATCAGCCCCAGCATTTT.

DNA for the CDR3: TGTGCCAGCAGTTTAGTGACAGGGGATGAAGAGCAGTACTTC. Its translation: CASSLVTGDEEQYF. V usage is TRBV28 and J usage is TRBJ2-7, with TRBD1 identical over 8 bases. V shed 2 bases, J shed 7 bases, and the junction held 7 bases outside the gene matches. Germline lookup yields CDR1 MDHEN and CDR2 SYDVKM. This CDR3 is built from 14 residues.

The chain couples TRBV21-1 to TRBJ2-2; the table's D call of TRBD2 was not tested on the DNA. TRBV21-1 is a pseudogene. The CDR3 is 18 amino acids. The CDR3 region is CASSTGTSGGPNTGELFF. In DNA form, the CDR3 reads TGTGCCAGCAGCACCGGGACTAGCGGGGGGCCTAACACCGGGGAGCTGTTTTTT.